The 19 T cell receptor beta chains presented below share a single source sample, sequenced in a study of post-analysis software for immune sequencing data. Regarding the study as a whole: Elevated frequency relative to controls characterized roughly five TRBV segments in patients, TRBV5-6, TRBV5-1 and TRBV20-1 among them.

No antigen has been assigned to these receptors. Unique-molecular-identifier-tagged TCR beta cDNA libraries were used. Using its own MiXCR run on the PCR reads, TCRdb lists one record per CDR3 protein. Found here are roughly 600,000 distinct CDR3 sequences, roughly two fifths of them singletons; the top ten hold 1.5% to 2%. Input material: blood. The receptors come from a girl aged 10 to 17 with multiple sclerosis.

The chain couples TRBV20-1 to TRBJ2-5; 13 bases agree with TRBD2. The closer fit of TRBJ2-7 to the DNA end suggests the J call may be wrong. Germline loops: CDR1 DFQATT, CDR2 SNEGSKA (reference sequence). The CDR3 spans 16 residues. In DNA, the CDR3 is TGCAGTGCCTTAAATCCGGGACTAGCGGGGAACTACGAGCAGTACTTC. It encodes CSALNPGLAGNYEQYF.

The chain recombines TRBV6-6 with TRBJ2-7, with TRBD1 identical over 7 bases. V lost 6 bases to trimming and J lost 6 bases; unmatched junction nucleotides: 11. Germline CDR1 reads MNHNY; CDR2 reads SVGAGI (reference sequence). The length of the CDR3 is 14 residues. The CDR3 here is CASSQTGITSEQYF. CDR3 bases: TGTGCCAGCAGCCAGACAGGGATAACCAGCGAGCAGTACTTC.

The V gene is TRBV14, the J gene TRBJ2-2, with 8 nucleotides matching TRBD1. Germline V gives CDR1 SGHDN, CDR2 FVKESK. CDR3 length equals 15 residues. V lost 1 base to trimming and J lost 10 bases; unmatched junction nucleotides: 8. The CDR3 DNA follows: TGTGCCAGCAGCCAAGCGATGTCAGGGGGCTTGGAGCTGTTTTTT. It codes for CASSQAMSGGLELFF.

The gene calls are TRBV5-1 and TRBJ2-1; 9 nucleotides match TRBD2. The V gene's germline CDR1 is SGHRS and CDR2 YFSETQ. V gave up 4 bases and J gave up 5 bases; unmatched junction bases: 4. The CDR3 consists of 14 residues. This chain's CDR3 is CASSLERGDNEQFF. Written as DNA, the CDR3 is TGCGCCAGCAGCCTTGAGCGGGGGGACAATGAGCAGTTCTTC.

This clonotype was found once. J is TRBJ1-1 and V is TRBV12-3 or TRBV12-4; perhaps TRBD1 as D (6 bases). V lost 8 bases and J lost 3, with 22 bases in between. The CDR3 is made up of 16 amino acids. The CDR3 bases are TGTGCCAGCTCTCTTAGTGGGGGGCGAGGGTACACTGAAGCTTTCTTT. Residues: CASSLSGGRGYTEAFF.

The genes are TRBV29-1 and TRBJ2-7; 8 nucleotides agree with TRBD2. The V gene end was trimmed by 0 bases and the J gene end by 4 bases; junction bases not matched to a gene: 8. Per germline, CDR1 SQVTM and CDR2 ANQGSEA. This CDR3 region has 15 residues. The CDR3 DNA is TGCAGCGTTGAAGATCTCATGCGGGGGGTTTACGAGCAGTACTTC. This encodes CSVEDLMRGVYEQYF.

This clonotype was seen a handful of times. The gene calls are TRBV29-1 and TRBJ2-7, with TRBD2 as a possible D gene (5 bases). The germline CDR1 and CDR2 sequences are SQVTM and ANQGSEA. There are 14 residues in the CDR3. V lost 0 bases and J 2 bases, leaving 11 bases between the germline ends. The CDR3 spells CSVEDPRGTYEQYF. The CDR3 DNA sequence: TGCAGCGTTGAAGATCCCCGGGGAACCTACGAGCAGTACTTC.

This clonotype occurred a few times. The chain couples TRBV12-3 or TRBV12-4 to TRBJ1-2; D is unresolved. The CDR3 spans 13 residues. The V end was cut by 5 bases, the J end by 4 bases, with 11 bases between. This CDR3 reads CASSPALLYGYTF. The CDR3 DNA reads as TGTGCCAGCAGTCCAGCTCTACTCTATGGCTACACCTTC.

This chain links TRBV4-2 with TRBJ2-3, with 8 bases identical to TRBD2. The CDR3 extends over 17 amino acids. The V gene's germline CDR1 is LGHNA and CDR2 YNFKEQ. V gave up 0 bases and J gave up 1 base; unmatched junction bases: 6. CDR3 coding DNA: TGTGCCAGCAGCCAAGATCCTCGGCGGGAGGGCACAGATACGCAGTATTTT. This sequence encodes CASSQDPRREGTDTQYF.

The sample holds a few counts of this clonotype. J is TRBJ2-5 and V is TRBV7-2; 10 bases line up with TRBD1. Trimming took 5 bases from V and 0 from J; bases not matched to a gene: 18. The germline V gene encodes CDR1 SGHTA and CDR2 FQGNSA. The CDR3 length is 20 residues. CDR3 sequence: CASSPSPGTGVAPDQETQYF. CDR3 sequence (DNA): TGTGCCAGCAGCCCCTCCCCCGGGACAGGGGTAGCCCCTGACCAAGAGACCCAGTACTTC.

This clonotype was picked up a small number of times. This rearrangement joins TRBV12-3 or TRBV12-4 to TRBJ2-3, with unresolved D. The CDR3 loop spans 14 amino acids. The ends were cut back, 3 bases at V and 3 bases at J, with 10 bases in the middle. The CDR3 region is CASSFHQATDTQYF. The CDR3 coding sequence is TGTGCCAGCAGTTTCCATCAAGCAACAGATACGCAGTATTTT.

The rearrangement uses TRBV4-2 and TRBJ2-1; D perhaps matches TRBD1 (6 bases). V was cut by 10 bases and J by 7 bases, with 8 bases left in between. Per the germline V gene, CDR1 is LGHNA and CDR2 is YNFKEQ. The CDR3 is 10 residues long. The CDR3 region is CATRGNEQFF. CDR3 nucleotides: TGTGCCACAAGGGGGAATGAGCAGTTCTTC.

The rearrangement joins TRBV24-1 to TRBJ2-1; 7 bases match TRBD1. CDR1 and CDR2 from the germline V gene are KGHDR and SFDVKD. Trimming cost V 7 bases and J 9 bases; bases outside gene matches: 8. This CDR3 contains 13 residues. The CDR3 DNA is TGTGCCACCAGCGGACAGGCAGGCGGTGAGCAGTTCTTC. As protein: CATSGQAGGEQFF.

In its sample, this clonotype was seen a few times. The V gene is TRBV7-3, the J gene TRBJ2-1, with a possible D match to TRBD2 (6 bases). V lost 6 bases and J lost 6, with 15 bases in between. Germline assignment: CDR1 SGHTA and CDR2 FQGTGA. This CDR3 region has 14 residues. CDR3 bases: TGTGCCAGCAGGACGTTCGCGGGGACCAATGAGCAGTTCTTC. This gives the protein CASRTFAGTNEQFF.

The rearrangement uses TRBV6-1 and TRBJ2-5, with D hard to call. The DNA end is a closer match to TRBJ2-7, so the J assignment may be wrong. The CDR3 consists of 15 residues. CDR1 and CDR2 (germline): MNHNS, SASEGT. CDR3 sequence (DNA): TGTGCCAGCAGACACGACGCCCAGGTCCGATACGAGCAGTACTTC. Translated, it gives CASRHDAQVRYEQYF.

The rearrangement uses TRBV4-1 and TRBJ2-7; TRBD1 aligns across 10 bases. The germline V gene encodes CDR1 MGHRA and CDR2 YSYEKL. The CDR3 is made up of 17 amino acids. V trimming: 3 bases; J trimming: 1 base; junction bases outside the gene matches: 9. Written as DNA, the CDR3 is TGCGCCAGCAGCCACCCCGGGGGGACAGGGGTATCCTACGAGCAGTACTTC. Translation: CASSHPGGTGVSYEQYF.

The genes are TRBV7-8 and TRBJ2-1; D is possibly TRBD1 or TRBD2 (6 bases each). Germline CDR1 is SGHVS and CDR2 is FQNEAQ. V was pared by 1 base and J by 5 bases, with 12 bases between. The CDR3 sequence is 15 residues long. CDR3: CASSLERGLNNEQFF. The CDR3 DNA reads TGTGCCAGCAGCTTAGAACGGGGGCTAAACAATGAGCAGTTCTTC. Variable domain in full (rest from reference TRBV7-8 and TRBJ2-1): GAGVSQSPRYKVAKRGQDVALRCDPISGHVSLFWYQQALGQGPEFLTYFQNEAQLDKSGLPSDRFFAERPEGSVSTLKIQRTQQEDSAVYLCASSLERGLNNEQFFGPGTRLTVL.

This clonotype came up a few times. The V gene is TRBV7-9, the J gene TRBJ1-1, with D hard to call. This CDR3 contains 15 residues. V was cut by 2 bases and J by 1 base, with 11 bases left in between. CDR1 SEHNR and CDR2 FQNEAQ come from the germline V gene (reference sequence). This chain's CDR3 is CASSLTFGRNTEAFF. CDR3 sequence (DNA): TGTGCCAGCAGCTTAACGTTCGGCAGGAACACTGAAGCTTTCTTT.

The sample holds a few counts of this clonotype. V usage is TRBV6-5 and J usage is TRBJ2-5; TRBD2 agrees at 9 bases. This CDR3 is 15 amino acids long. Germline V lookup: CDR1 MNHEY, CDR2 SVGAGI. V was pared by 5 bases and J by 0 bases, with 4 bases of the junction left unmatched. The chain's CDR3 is CASSTSGGNQETQYF. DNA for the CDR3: TGTGCCAGCAGTACGAGCGGGGGGAACCAAGAGACCCAGTACTTC.